This T cell receptor beta chain was recovered during a study of T cells in Graves' hyperthyroidism and ophthalmopathy. Trimming shortened V by 4 bases and J by 2 bases, and 18 bases separated the two germline ends. The CDR3 runs 16 residues. Germline values: CDR1 SNHLY, CDR2 FYNNEI. Points from the study as a whole: Blood shared most expanded thyroid clonotypes above 0.001.

Clinical symptoms, serum thyroxine and TRAb, thyroid ultrasound and orbital computed tomography together formed the diagnostic basis. RNA transcripts yielded amplified TCR beta CDR3 regions. RT-PCR in the first round (using the HTBI primer set) targeted the TCR CDR3. TCRdb used MiXCR to reprocess the multiplex PCR reads, holding one entry per CDR3 protein. The data contain 500,000 to 550,000 distinct CDR3 sequences, under 25% of them singletons. A word on this clonotype: Its cognate antigen is unknown.

The sample was blood. The V call is TRBV2, the J call TRBJ2-7; the D call may be TRBD1 or TRBD2 (6 bases each). The TCR sequence derives from a man aged 18 to 30 with Graves' hyperthyroidism. The DNA of the CDR3 is TGTGCCAGCAGTGCTGGGGGGCCAGGGGTAACCTACGAGCAGTACTTC. Its protein is CASSAGGPGVTYEQYF.